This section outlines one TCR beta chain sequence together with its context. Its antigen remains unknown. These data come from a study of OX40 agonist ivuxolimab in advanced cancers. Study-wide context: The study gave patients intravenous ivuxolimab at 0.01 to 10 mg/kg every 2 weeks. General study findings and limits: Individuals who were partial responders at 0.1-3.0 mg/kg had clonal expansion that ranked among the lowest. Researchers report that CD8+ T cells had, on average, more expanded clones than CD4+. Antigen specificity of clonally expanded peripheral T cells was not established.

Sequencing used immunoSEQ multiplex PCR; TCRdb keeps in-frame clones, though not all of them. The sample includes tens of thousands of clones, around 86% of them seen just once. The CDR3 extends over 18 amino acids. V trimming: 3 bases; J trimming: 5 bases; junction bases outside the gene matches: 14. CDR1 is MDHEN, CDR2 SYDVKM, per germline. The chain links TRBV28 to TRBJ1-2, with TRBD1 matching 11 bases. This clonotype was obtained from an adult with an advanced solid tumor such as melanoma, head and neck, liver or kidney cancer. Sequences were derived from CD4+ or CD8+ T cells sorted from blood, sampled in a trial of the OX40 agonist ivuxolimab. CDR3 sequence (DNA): TGTGCCAGCAGTTTTAGGCAGTGGGACAGGGGGTTTTTTTATGGCTACACCTTC. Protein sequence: CASSFRQWDRGFFYGYTF.